The sequence of this T cell receptor (beta chain) was determined in a study of blood T cell repertoires in COVID-19. Looking at the study overall: COVID-19 samples from acute and convalescent phases originated in the United States, Italy and Spain. Sample material is recorded as cDNA or gDNA derived from T cells, B-cell-depleted T cells, or PBMCs.

In the source study's methods: Estimation of nucleated cell counts relied on the amplification of reference gene primers. Here immunoSEQ multiplex PCR was the method, and the copy in TCRdb shows in-frame clones only, minus some. V and J calls and clone size are as listed in that table; D and trimming were resolved from the DNA. The sample has roughly 72,000 clones, around 80% seen once. The ends lost 7 bases at V and 4 bases at J; junction bases unmatched: 8. The CDR3 totals 15 residues. Germline V gene data show CDR1 as SNHLY and CDR2 as FYNNEI. This TCR derives from a woman aged 80 or over with acute or convalescent COVID-19. The chain uses TRBV2 and TRBJ2-3; 10 nucleotides align to TRBD2. The source material was peripheral blood. The CDR3 sequence is CASTIAGGRSDTQYF. The CDR3 DNA sequence: TGTGCCAGCACTATAGCGGGGGGACGGTCAGATACGCAGTATTTT.